This T cell receptor (beta chain) was found in a study of CD8 T cells in ankylosing spondylitis. One entry per CDR3 protein, called by TCRdb with MiXCR from the 5' RACE reads. Of about 250,000 distinct CDR3 sequences in the sample, roughly 10% were seen once. Germline V gene data show CDR1 as MGHRA and CDR2 as YSYEKL. The V gene lost 2 bases and the J gene lost 5 bases, with 13 bases spanning the gap. The CDR3 runs 15 residues. In its sample, this clonotype was seen many times. The receptor was derived from a male donor with ankylosing spondylitis or in good health (not recorded which). The sample consisted of blood, either unsorted or a sorted T cell fraction (not recorded which). The chain joins TRBV4-1 to TRBJ1-5; tentatively, D is TRBD1 (5 bases). CDR3 DNA sequence: TGCGCCAGCAGCCAACTTTTACGGGGGGATCAGCCCCAGCATTTT. Translated, it gives CASSQLLRGDQPQHF.